This is a list of T cell receptor beta chains from one sample in a study of human T cells and chemical hapten exposure. TCRdb passed the RACE reads through MiXCR, listing each CDR3 protein once. The sample records around 99,000 distinct CDR3 sequences, roughly 12% being singletons. The starting material was whole blood, obtained in connection with sensitization to the hapten diphenylcyclopropenone (DPC). These TCRs come from a middle-aged woman with alopecia areata. Some clones in this sample may be carry-over from other donors' samples. The CDR3 runs from the conserved cysteine through the conserved F or W. A D gene is named only where the DNA matches it firmly. Size is omitted from some rows. Given values are once, few, many or a class for expanded clones.

v_call,d_call,j_call,clone_size,cdr3_nt,cdr3_aa
TRBV5-1,NA,TRBJ2-1,NA,TGCGCCAGCAGCCCGTTGGGGGCAGGCAGCGCCGAGCAGTTCTTC,CASSPLGAGSAEQFF
TRBV5-4,TRBD1,TRBJ2-2,few,TGTGCCAGCAGCTCGACAGGGATGACCGGGGAGCTGTTTTTT,CASSSTGMTGELFF
TRBV11-2,NA,TRBJ2-3,NA,TGTGCCAGCAGCCTCGACAGGCCCGGAGATACGCAGTATTTT,CASSLDRPGDTQYF
TRBV29-1,TRBD2,TRBJ2-3,once,TGCAGCGTACGACTAGCGGGCACAGATACGCAGTATTTT,CSVRLAGTDTQYF
TRBV28,TRBD1,TRBJ2-7,few,TGTGCCAGCAGATTCGACAGGGACGAGCAGTACTTC,CASRFDRDEQYF
TRBV27,NA,TRBJ2-2,many,TGTGCCAGCAGTTTCCAGGGGAACGGGGAGCTGTTTTTT,CASSFQGNGELFF
TRBV14,TRBD1,TRBJ2-7,NA,TGTGCCAGCAGCCAAGCGAGGCGGACAGGTCCTTCTTACGAGCAGTACTTC,CASSQARRTGPSYEQYF
TRBV6-1,NA,TRBJ2-6,many,TGTGCCAGCAGTGAATCTGACTCTGGGGCCAACGTCCTGACTTTC,CASSESDSGANVLTF
TRBV9,NA,TRBJ2-1,few,TGTGCCAGCAGCGTAGGGCGCAATGAGCAGTTCTTC,CASSVGRNEQFF
TRBV11-2,NA,TRBJ2-7,many,TGTGCCAGCAGCTTTAGCCCACGGCTCGAGCAGTACTTC,CASSFSPRLEQYF